The next 24 T cell receptor beta chains were all read from a single sample in a study of control samples from healthy donors and cancer patients. Generated by immunoSEQ multiplex PCR, the TCRdb table keeps only in-frame clones and is missing some. The sample holds some 210,000 clones, around 90% seen once. Specimen: blood. Receptors were obtained from a man aged 25 to 40 in good health.

This sequence joins TRBV3-1 (or the pseudogene TRBV3-2) and TRBJ2-2; D may be TRBD1 (6 bases). The germline CDR1 and CDR2 sequences are LGHDT and YNNKEL (reference sequence). The CDR3 runs 15 residues. The V end was cut by 4 bases, the J end by 0 bases, with 9 bases between. The CDR3 region is CASSRTESNTGELFF. CDR3 coding DNA: TGTGCCAGCAGCCGGACAGAGTCGAACACCGGGGAGCTGTTTTTT.

The V call is TRBV6-6, the J call TRBJ2-3; the match to TRBD2 covers 12 bases. The V gene's germline CDR1 is MNHNY and CDR2 SVGAGI (reference sequence). With V trimmed by 4 bases and J by 3 bases, 5 bases remained unmatched. The CDR3 has 16 residues. This CDR3 reads CASSLLAGGSTDTQYF. Here the CDR3 DNA reads TGTGCCAGCAGTTTACTAGCGGGGGGTTCGACAGATACGCAGTATTTT.

The chain employs TRBV11-2 and TRBJ1-1, with D unclear. The CDR3 is made up of 13 amino acids. Germline CDR1 is SGHAT and CDR2 is FQNNGV. With 5 bases removed from V and 4 bases from J, the gap between germline ends came to 11 bases. The CDR3: CASSPQPRTEAFF. CDR3 sequence (DNA): TGTGCCAGCAGCCCACAGCCGCGCACTGAAGCTTTCTTT.

This clone is a singleton in its sample. This sequence joins TRBV28 and TRBJ1-2; TRBD1 matches at 8 bases. The germline gives CDR1 MDHEN, CDR2 SYDVKM. J was trimmed by 3 bases and V by 5 bases; bases with no gene match: 8. This CDR3 is built from 15 residues. Here the CDR3 DNA reads TGTGCCAGCAGTCCCTGGACAGGGTTAGACTATGGCTACACCTTC. Its protein is CASSPWTGLDYGYTF.

This chain links TRBV5-1 with TRBJ2-3; the D gene is possibly TRBD1 (7 bases). Germline V CDR1 and CDR2: SGHRS, YFSETQ. This CDR3 has 14 residues. Trimming shortened V by 3 bases and J by 6 bases, and 14 bases separated the two germline ends. CDR3 in DNA: TGCGCCAGCAGCTCGGAACAGGGGAGGGATACGCAGTATTTT. It is translated as CASSSEQGRDTQYF.

In this sample, this clone turned up once. The J gene is TRBJ1-4, the V gene TRBV7-9; the D gene is possibly TRBD1 (5 bases). CDR3 size: 16 residues. Germline CDR1 reads SEHNR; CDR2 reads FQNEAQ (reference sequence). V was trimmed by 5 bases and J by 2 bases, leaving 15 bases between them. The DNA for the CDR3 is TGTGCCAGCAGCCCCAAGGGACGCTGGACTAATGAAAAACTGTTTTTT. Its translation: CASSPKGRWTNEKLFF.

The genes are TRBV11-2 and TRBJ2-3; the D is unclear. The germline V and J ends were trimmed by 3 bases and 10 bases, with 11 bases remaining between them. The CDR3 consists of 12 residues. Germline CDR1 reads SGHAT; CDR2 reads FQNNGV. CDR3 bases: TGTGCCAGCAGCTTTGAGGCTCAGTCGCAGTATTTT. Protein: CASSFEAQSQYF. Combining the CDR3 with reference TRBV11-2 and TRBJ2-3 gives the whole variable domain EAGVAQSPRYKIIEKRQSVAFWCNPISGHATLYWYQQILGQGPKLLIQFQNNGVVDDSQLPKDRFSAERLKGVDSTLKIQPAKLEDSAVYLCASSFEAQSQYFGPGTRLTVL.

The rearrangement joins TRBV15 to TRBJ2-3; a weak D match, TRBD1 (6 bases). The length of the CDR3 is 16 residues. Germline V gives CDR1 LNHNV, CDR2 YYDKDF (reference sequence). Trimming stripped 0 bases from V and 0 bases from J, with 10 bases between. CDR3 sequence: CATSRDWTDSTDTQYF. CDR3 bases: TGTGCCACCAGCAGAGATTGGACAGATAGCACAGATACGCAGTATTTT.

J is TRBJ2-6 and V is TRBV5-1; D not certain. Germline CDR1 SGHRS, CDR2 YFSETQ. The V end was cut by 5 bases, the J end by 1 base, with 10 bases between. CDR3 length: 15 amino acids. The CDR3 region has the DNA TGCGCCAGCAGATCAAGTCTTTCTGGGGCCAACGTCCTGACTTTC. Translation: CASRSSLSGANVLTF. Looking up the rest from reference TRBV5-1 and TRBJ2-6 gives the full variable domain: KAGVTQTPRYLIKTRGQQVTLSCSPISGHRSVSWYQQTPGQGLQFLFEYFSETQRNKGNFPGRFSGRQFSNSRSEMNVSTLELGDSALYLCASRSSLSGANVLTFGAGSRLTVL.

The chain couples TRBV7-3 to TRBJ1-1; D is perhaps TRBD1 (6 bases). CDR1 and CDR2 (germline): SGHTA, FQGTGA. Trimming pared 5 bases from V and 5 bases from J, leaving 12 bases between. This CDR3 has 13 residues. The CDR3 region is CASSSQGSTEAFF. The CDR3, as DNA: TGTGCCAGCAGCAGCCAGGGGAGTACTGAAGCTTTCTTT. Full variable domain (remainder filled in from reference TRBV7-3 and TRBJ1-1): GAGVSQTPSNKVTEKGKYVELRCDPISGHTALYWYRQSLGQGPEFLIYFQGTGAADDSGLPNDRFFAVRPEGSVSTLKIQRTERGDSAVYLCASSSQGSTEAFFGQGTRLTVV.

V and J are TRBV6-5 and TRBJ2-7, with a possible D match to TRBD1 (6 bases). Trimming took off 2 bases at V and 3 bases at J, with 8 bases between the two ends. The length of the CDR3 is 13 residues. Germline V gene lookup returns CDR1 MNHEY and CDR2 SVGAGI. Here the CDR3 DNA reads TGTGCCAGCAGTTACGGACAGAACTACGAGCAGTACTTC. As protein: CASSYGQNYEQYF.

The rearrangement uses TRBV6-1 and TRBJ2-4; D may match TRBD1 or TRBD2 (5 bases each). Germline V gene sequence: CDR1 MNHNS, CDR2 SASEGT. The V end lost 0 bases, the J end lost 13 bases, and 16 bases lay between the germline ends. This CDR3 comprises 14 residues. This CDR3 reads CASSEAGEQDSQYF. DNA of the CDR3: TGTGCCAGCAGTGAAGCAGGAGAACAGGACTCCCAGTACTTC.

The chain has TRBV12-3 or TRBV12-4 and TRBJ2-7; possible D gene TRBD2, 5 bases. The CDR3 runs 13 residues. Trimming removed 3 bases at V and 1 base at J, with 7 bases between. The CDR3 here is CASSFRGSYEQYF. The CDR3 bases are TGTGCCAGCAGTTTCCGGGGATCCTACGAGCAGTACTTC.

The chain couples TRBV5-1 to TRBJ1-1; D remains unclear. The V gene lost 3 bases and the J gene lost 0 bases, with 12 bases spanning the gap. The CDR3 has 15 residues. Germline CDR1 and CDR2: SGHRS and YFSETQ. The CDR3 here is CASSSGRNMNTEAFF. The CDR3 region has the DNA TGCGCCAGCAGCTCCGGACGGAACATGAACACTGAAGCTTTCTTT.

This clone was seen once. The V and J genes are TRBV2 and TRBJ2-7, with 8 bases matching TRBD1. The germline CDR1 and CDR2 sequences are SNHLY and FYNNEI. The CDR3 has 14 residues. V lost 4 bases and J lost 3; bases outside the gene matches: 5. In nucleotides, the CDR3 is TGTGCCAGCAGTGCCGGGACAGGCGACTACGAGCAGTACTTC. Translating gives CASSAGTGDYEQYF.

CDR3 amino acids: CASREAGGPHTGELFF. The CDR3 DNA follows: TGTGCCAGCAGAGAAGCGGGGGGGCCGCACACCGGGGAGCTGTTTTTT. This chain uses TRBV5-5 with TRBJ2-2, with 10 bases that match TRBD2. V lost 5 bases to trimming and J lost 3 bases; unmatched junction nucleotides: 7. Germline-derived CDR1 and CDR2 are SGHKS and YYEKEE (reference sequence). There are 16 residues in the CDR3. Full variable domain (remainder filled in from reference TRBV5-5 and TRBJ2-2): DAGVTQSPTHLIKTRGQQVTLRCSPISGHKSVSWYQQVLGQGPQFIFQYYEKEERGRGNFPDRFSARQFPNYSSELNVNALLLGDSALYLCASREAGGPHTGELFFGEGSRLTVL.

The CDR3 reads CASSWTPTGGYNSPLHF. The CDR3, as DNA: TGCGCCAGCAGCTGGACCCCGACAGGGGGTTATAATTCACCCCTCCACTTT. The genes are TRBV5-1 and TRBJ1-6; TRBD1 matches 9 bases. This CDR3 has 17 residues. CDR1 and CDR2 from the germline V gene are SGHRS and YFSETQ. V was clipped by 3 bases and J by 4 bases; unmatched bases: 8. Complete variable domain (other parts from reference TRBV5-1 and TRBJ1-6): KAGVTQTPRYLIKTRGQQVTLSCSPISGHRSVSWYQQTPGQGLQFLFEYFSETQRNKGNFPGRFSGRQFSNSRSEMNVSTLELGDSALYLCASSWTPTGGYNSPLHFGNGTRLTVT.

This chain links TRBV19 with TRBJ1-2; D is unclear. The V gene's germline CDR1 is LNHDA and CDR2 SQIVND (reference sequence). The CDR3 runs to 15 residues. V was pared by 10 bases and J by 4 bases, with 22 bases between. The CDR3 reads CATSPPPNRIYGYTF. The DNA for the CDR3 is TGTGCCACCTCACCCCCCCCAAACCGGATCTATGGCTACACCTTC.

The genes are TRBV29-1 and TRBJ1-5; 10 positions match TRBD1. Germline-derived CDR1 and CDR2 are SQVTM and ANQGSEA. CDR3 length: 13 amino acids. V was clipped by 5 bases and J by 7 bases; unmatched bases: 5. CDR3 nucleotides: TGCAGCGTTAGAGGACAGGGGGGCCAGCCCCAGCATTTT. Translation: CSVRGQGGQPQHF.

This clone was detected a few times. The chain links TRBV5-1 to TRBJ1-2; 10 bases fit TRBD1. CDR1 is SGHRS, CDR2 YFSETQ, per germline. The J segment lost 8 bases and the V segment lost 4 bases, leaving 5 bases of the junction unmatched. The CDR3 length is 13 residues. The CDR3 DNA follows: TGCGCCAGCAGCCGTGGACAGGGGGACGGCTACACCTTC. This translates into CASSRGQGDGYTF.

The chain couples TRBV3-1 (or the pseudogene TRBV3-2) to TRBJ1-5; the D is unclear. The CDR3 runs to 14 residues. V lost 2 bases to trimming and J lost 2 bases, with 7 bases between them. The germline CDR1 and CDR2 sequences are LGHDT and YNNKEL (reference sequence). The CDR3 loop is CASSQRAGNQPQHF. Here the CDR3 DNA reads TGTGCCAGCAGCCAACGGGCGGGCAATCAGCCCCAGCATTTT.

Concerning this clone itself: The sample carries other DNA sequences with the same CDR3. J is TRBJ2-7 and V is TRBV6-2 or TRBV6-3; 7 bases match TRBD2. The CDR3 length is 12 residues. Losses at the gene ends were 6 bases for V and 4 bases for J; bases not matched to a gene: 3. CDR1 is MNHEY and CDR2 is SVGEGT in the germline V gene. The CDR3 DNA reads as TGTGCCAGCAGCGACGGGGGGTACGAGCAGTACTTC. Translated: CASSDGGYEQYF.

The gene calls are TRBV7-8 and TRBJ2-7; 7 bases are a match to TRBD2. CDR3 length equals 16 residues. J was trimmed by 0 bases and V by 5 bases; bases with no gene match: 10. Germline-derived CDR1 and CDR2 are SGHVS and FQNEAQ. CDR3 loop: CASSPHGGDPSYEQYF. The CDR3 bases are TGTGCCAGCAGCCCACATGGGGGGGACCCCTCCTACGAGCAGTACTTC.

J is TRBJ1-1 and V is TRBV6-1, with TRBD1 matching 8 bases. Germline V gene data show CDR1 as MNHNS and CDR2 as SASEGT. The CDR3 consists of 17 residues. V shed 3 bases, J shed 0 bases, and the junction held 9 bases outside the gene matches. The CDR3 sequence is CASSDLDRTGLNTEAFF. For the CDR3, the DNA is TGTGCCAGCAGTGACCTAGACCGGACAGGGTTGAACACTGAAGCTTTCTTT.